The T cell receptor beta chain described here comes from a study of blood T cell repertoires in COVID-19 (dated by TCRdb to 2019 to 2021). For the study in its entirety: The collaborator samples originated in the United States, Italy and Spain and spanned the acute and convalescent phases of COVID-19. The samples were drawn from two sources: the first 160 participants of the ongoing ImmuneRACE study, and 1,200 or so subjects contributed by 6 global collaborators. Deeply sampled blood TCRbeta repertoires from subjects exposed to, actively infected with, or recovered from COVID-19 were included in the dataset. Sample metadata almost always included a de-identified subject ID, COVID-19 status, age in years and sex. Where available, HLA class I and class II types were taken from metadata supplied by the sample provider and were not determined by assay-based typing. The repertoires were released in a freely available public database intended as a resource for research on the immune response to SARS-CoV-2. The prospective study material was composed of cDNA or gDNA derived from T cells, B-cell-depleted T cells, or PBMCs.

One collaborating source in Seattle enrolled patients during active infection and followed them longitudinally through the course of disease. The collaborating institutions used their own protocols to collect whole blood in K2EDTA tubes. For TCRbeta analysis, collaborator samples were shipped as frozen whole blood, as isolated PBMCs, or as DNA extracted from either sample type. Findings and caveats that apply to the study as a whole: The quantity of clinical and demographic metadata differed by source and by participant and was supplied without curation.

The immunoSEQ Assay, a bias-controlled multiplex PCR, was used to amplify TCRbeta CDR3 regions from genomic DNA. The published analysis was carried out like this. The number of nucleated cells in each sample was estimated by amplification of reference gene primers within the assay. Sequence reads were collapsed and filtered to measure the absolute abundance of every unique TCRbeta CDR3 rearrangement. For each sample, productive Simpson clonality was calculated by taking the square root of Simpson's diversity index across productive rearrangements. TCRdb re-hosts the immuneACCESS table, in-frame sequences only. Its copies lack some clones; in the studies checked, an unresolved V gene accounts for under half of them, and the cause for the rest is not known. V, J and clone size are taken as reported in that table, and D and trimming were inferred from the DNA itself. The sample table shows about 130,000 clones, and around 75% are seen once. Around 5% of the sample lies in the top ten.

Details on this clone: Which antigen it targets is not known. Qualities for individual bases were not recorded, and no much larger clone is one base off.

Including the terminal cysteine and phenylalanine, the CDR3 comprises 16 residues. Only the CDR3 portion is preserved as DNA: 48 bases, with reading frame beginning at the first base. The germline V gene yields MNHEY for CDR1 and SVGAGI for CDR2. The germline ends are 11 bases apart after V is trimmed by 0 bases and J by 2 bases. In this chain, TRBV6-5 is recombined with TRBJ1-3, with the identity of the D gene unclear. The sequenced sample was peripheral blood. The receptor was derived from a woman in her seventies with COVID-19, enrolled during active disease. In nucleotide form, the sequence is TGTGCCAGCAGTTACTCGTTATCAGGCACTGGAAACACCATATATTTT. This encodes CASSYSLSGTGNTIYF.